These 19 T cell receptor beta chains were sequenced from one sample in a study of OX40 agonist ivuxolimab in advanced cancers. Only in-frame clones appear in the TCRdb table, and some are missing; sequencing was by immunoSEQ multiplex PCR. The data hold about 43,000 clones, with approximately 80% observed a single time. Sequencing used CD4+ or CD8+ T cells sorted from blood, obtained in a trial of the OX40 agonist ivuxolimab. The source of these receptors is an adult with an advanced solid tumor such as melanoma, head and neck, liver or kidney cancer.

The chain uses TRBV11-1 and TRBJ1-1; D gene uncertain. Trimming cost V 7 bases and J 5 bases, with 11 bases left between them. CDR3 length: 12 amino acids. Germline V gene sequence: CDR1 SGHAT, CDR2 FQDESV (reference sequence). CDR3 loop: CASTLEGTEAFF. DNA of the CDR3: TGTGCCAGCACCTTGGAAGGAACTGAAGCTTTCTTT.

The genes are TRBV7-2 and TRBJ1-2, with 9 bases matching TRBD1. CDR1 and CDR2 (germline): SGHTA, FQGNSA. Unmatched junction bases numbered 1, after V lost 1 base and J lost 7 bases. This CDR3 region has 13 residues. DNA of the CDR3: TGTGCCAGCAGCTTAGGGACAGGGGTTGGCTACACCTTC. Encoded protein: CASSLGTGVGYTF.

The CDR3 region is CASSRGQFYEQYF. CDR3 coding DNA: TGTGCCAGCAGTCGCGGACAGTTCTACGAGCAGTACTTC. The chain joins TRBV7-9 to TRBJ2-7; a possible D gene is TRBD1 (6 bases). Germline CDR1 SEHNR, CDR2 FQNEAQ (reference sequence). The CDR3 is 13 residues long. Trimming removed 6 bases at V and 3 bases at J, with 12 bases between.

The CDR3: CASSQGGGYTF. The CDR3 nucleotides are TGCGCCAGCAGCCAGGGTGGTGGCTACACCTTC. The chain joins TRBV5-1 to TRBJ1-2, with D possibly being TRBD1 (5 bases). The CDR3 length is 11 residues. The V gene lost 4 bases and the J gene lost 7 bases, with 8 bases spanning the gap. Germline loops: CDR1 SGHRS, CDR2 YFSETQ.

CDR3 nucleotide sequence: TGTGCCAGCAGCCAATGGGACAGGAACTACGAGCAGTACTTC. This sequence encodes CASSQWDRNYEQYF. The chain uses TRBV7-9 and TRBJ2-7, with TRBD1 identical over 8 bases. Germline V lookup: CDR1 SEHNR, CDR2 FQNEAQ (reference sequence). V lost 5 bases to trimming and J lost 3 bases; unmatched junction nucleotides: 6. This CDR3 has 14 residues.

The chain carries TRBV6-5 and TRBJ1-2, with 7 bases fitting TRBD1. The germline V gene encodes CDR1 MNHEY and CDR2 SVGAGI. The CDR3 consists of 12 residues. The V gene end was trimmed by 11 bases and the J gene end by 8 bases; junction bases not matched to a gene: 11. Here the CDR3 DNA reads TGTGCCGGCAACCAGGGGGAGGGAGGCTACACCTTC. This codes for CAGNQGEGGYTF.

The gene calls are TRBV7-2 and TRBJ1-2, with D perhaps matching TRBD1 (6 bases). V was shortened by 3 bases and J by 7 bases, with 18 bases between the two germline ends. Germline-derived CDR1 and CDR2 are SGHTA and FQGNSA. There are 15 residues in the CDR3. The CDR3 is CASSLNLGGAGGYTF. CDR3 nucleotide sequence: TGTGCCAGCAGCTTGAATCTGGGGGGCGCCGGTGGCTACACCTTC. The complete variable domain, with remaining parts taken from reference TRBV7-2 and TRBJ1-2, reads GAGVSQSPSNKVTEKGKDVELRCDPISGHTALYWYRQSLGQGLEFLIYFQGNSAPDKSGLPSDRFSAERTGGSVSTLTIQRTQQEDSAVYLCASSLNLGGAGGYTFGSGTRLTVV.

The chain combines TRBV2 with TRBJ1-4; possible D gene TRBD1, 5 bases. The CDR3 is made up of 12 amino acids. Per germline, CDR1 SNHLY and CDR2 FYNNEI. V was trimmed by 8 bases and J by 7 bases, leaving 11 bases between them. CDR3 protein: CASSGGGEKLFF. The CDR3 DNA reads as TGTGCCAGCTCGGGGGGGGGTGAAAAACTGTTTTTT.

This chain links TRBV6-5 with TRBJ2-7; possibly TRBD2 for D (7 bases). CDR1 is MNHEY and CDR2 is SVGAGI in the germline V gene. V lost 6 bases and J 7 bases, leaving 22 bases between the germline ends. This CDR3 spans 15 amino acids. The CDR3 sequence is CASSPKGGGPSEQYF. The CDR3 DNA follows: TGTGCCAGCAGCCCGAAAGGGGGAGGGCCCTCGGAGCAGTACTTC.

This chain joins TRBV27 and TRBJ1-6; TRBD1 aligns across 12 bases. Trimming removed 2 bases from V and 10 bases from J; junction bases left unmatched: 9. The germline V gene encodes CDR1 MNHEY and CDR2 SMNVEV (reference sequence). This CDR3 is built from 17 residues. The CDR3 region is CASSLHSAGTGGSPLHF. The DNA for the CDR3 is TGTGCCAGCAGTTTACACTCGGCCGGGACAGGGGGCTCACCCCTCCACTTT.

The chain uses TRBV15 and TRBJ2-5, with 7 bases matching TRBD2. V shed 0 bases and J 1 base; nucleotides not matched to a gene: 5. Germline V gene lookup returns CDR1 LNHNV and CDR2 YYDKDF (reference sequence). The CDR3 covers 16 residues. Here the CDR3 reads CATSRERLAFQETQYF. CDR3 in DNA: TGTGCCACCAGCAGAGAAAGACTAGCTTTCCAAGAGACCCAGTACTTC. The whole variable domain, filled in from reference TRBV15 and TRBJ2-5, reads DAMVIQNPRYQVTQFGKPVTLSCSQTLNHNVMYWYQQKSSQAPKLLFHYYDKDFNNEADTPDNFQSRRPNTSFCFLDIRSPGLGDTAMYLCATSRERLAFQETQYFGPGTRLLVL.

The gene calls are TRBV5-1 and TRBJ2-1, with 7 bases matching TRBD2. This CDR3 has 15 residues. Germline CDR1 and CDR2: SGHRS and YFSETQ. V shed 7 bases and J 1 base; nucleotides not matched to a gene: 8. This CDR3 is CASGEGGESYNEQFF. CDR3 in DNA: TGCGCCAGCGGGGAGGGCGGCGAATCCTACAATGAGCAGTTCTTC.

The rearrangement links TRBV9 to TRBJ2-2; unclear D gene. The length of the CDR3 is 13 residues. The V gene's germline CDR1 is SGDLS and CDR2 YYNGEE. The V and J ends lost 4 bases and 6 bases respectively, with 10 bases between them. DNA for the CDR3: TGTGCCAGCAGCTCGGAGTGGGCCGGGGAGCTGTTTTTT. It codes for CASSSEWAGELFF.

V is TRBV6-5 and J is TRBJ2-2; 7 nucleotides agree with TRBD2. The CDR3 is 14 residues long. The germline V gene encodes CDR1 MNHEY and CDR2 SVGAGI. After removal of 10 bases from V and 1 base from J, the junction contained 6 bases not matched to a gene. The CDR3 here is CATPRGENTGELFF. The CDR3 DNA reads TGTGCCACCCCTCGGGGGGAGAACACCGGGGAGCTGTTTTTT.

This clone was seen only a few times. The rearrangement uses TRBV7-9 and TRBJ2-7, with D hard to call. Deletions cut 4 bases from V and 6 bases from J, with 13 bases between. The CDR3 is 13 amino acids. Germline CDR1 and CDR2: SEHNR and FQNEAQ (reference sequence). The DNA of the CDR3 is TGTGCCAGCAGCTCAAGTATCGGCACCGAGCAGTACTTC. Translated, it gives CASSSSIGTEQYF.

The count of this clone is one. The chain joins TRBV4-3 to TRBJ1-6, with 7 bases aligning to TRBD1. Trimming at V came to 2 bases and at J to 2 bases, leaving 3 bases not matched to a gene. CDR1 and CDR2 (germline): LGHNA, YSLEER. CDR3 length: 16 amino acids. Here the CDR3 reads CASSQTGVTYNSPLHF. CDR3 DNA sequence: TGCGCCAGCAGCCAAACAGGGGTAACCTATAATTCACCCCTCCACTTT.

This chain uses TRBV20-1 with TRBJ2-1, with D uncertain. V shed 6 bases and J shed 8 bases, with 11 bases lying between them. The CDR3 totals 11 residues. Germline V lookup: CDR1 DFQATT, CDR2 SNEGSKA (reference sequence). The CDR3 reads CSASPAYEQFF. Written as DNA, the CDR3 is TGCAGTGCCTCGCCCGCGTATGAGCAGTTCTTC.

The chain has TRBV6-1 and TRBJ2-1; D gene uncertain. CDR1 MNHNS and CDR2 SASEGT come from the germline V gene. The V end lost 6 bases, the J end lost 9 bases, and 15 bases lay between the germline ends. CDR3 length equals 13 residues. The CDR3 DNA reads as TGTGCCAGCAGAGGGCTCTTGGACGGTGAGCAGTTCTTC. This sequence encodes CASRGLLDGEQFF.

The rearrangement joins TRBV13 to TRBJ1-6; TRBD1 matches at 8 bases. The CDR3 has 14 amino acids. Trimming removed 5 bases from V and 8 bases from J; junction bases left unmatched: 5. From germline, CDR1 is PRHDT and CDR2 FYEKMQ (reference sequence). The chain's CDR3 is CASSTGQADSPLHF. CDR3 in DNA: TGTGCCAGCAGCACGGGACAGGCCGATTCACCCCTCCACTTT.